This T cell receptor beta chain is drawn from a study of CD8 T cells in Susac syndrome. The CDR3 totals 16 residues. Looked up from germline, CDR1 is LGHNA and CDR2 is YSLEER. Trimming shortened V by 2 bases and J by 6 bases, and 17 bases separated the two germline ends. Reverse transcription of roughly 0.45 to 1 ug RNA was performed with random hexamers. TCRdb recomputed calls from the immunoSEQ multiplex PCR reads with MiXCR, one row per CDR3 protein. The table has 250,000 to 300,000 distinct CDR3 sequences, 89% seen once. The chain carries TRBV4-3 and TRBJ2-1; D might be TRBD2 (5 bases). Sequenced input: CD8+ T cells from PBMCs. The receptor's source is a human donor with multiple sclerosis. CDR3 amino acids: CASSQSGVVEGNEQFF. Written as DNA, the CDR3 is TGCGCCAGCAGCCAATCCGGGGTGGTTGAAGGCAATGAGCAGTTCTTC.